Below are 30 T cell receptor beta chains sequenced from a single sample in a study of T cell clones after liver transplantation. TCRdb keeps only in-frame clones here, not all; method: immunoSEQ multiplex PCR. Of 60,000 or so clones listed, 60% to 80% are singletons. The sample here was CD4+ T cells from blood, taken at the 22-month timepoint. All receptors derive from a human patient who received a liver transplant. Some T cells may be transferred from the graft donor.

V is TRBV5-1 and J is TRBJ2-3; TRBD2 matches 7 bases. From germline, CDR1 is SGHRS and CDR2 YFSETQ. CDR3 length: 15 amino acids. V lost 4 bases, J lost 2 bases, and 7 bases stayed unmatched. The CDR3 spells CASSRAGDLTDTQYF. The CDR3 DNA sequence: TGCGCCAGCAGCCGGGCGGGGGATCTCACAGATACGCAGTATTTT.

A few counts support this clone. The V call is TRBV6-1, the J call TRBJ1-6, with a weak D call TRBD1 (6 bases). Germline assignment: CDR1 MNHNS and CDR2 SASEGT. The CDR3 length is 14 residues. V lost 8 bases and J 7 bases, leaving 15 bases between the germline ends. The CDR3 DNA sequence: TGTGCCAGCGACACGGGGGGCTTGAATTCACCCCTCCACTTT. It encodes CASDTGGLNSPLHF.

J is TRBJ2-2 and V is TRBV19; D may be TRBD2 (5 bases). The CDR3 runs 15 residues. Looked up from germline, CDR1 is LNHDA and CDR2 is SQIVND (reference sequence). Trimming cost V 5 bases and J 6 bases, with 16 bases left between them. CDR3 in amino acids: CASSDPGRYPGELFF. CDR3 in DNA: TGTGCCAGTAGTGATCCGGGGAGATATCCCGGGGAGCTGTTTTTT.

J is TRBJ2-7 and V is TRBV11-2, with D maybe TRBD1 (6 bases). V shed 0 bases and J shed 12 bases, with 9 bases lying between them. Germline V gene sequence: CDR1 SGHAT, CDR2 FQNNGV. This CDR3 is 11 amino acids long. The CDR3 here is CASSLDGQRYF. In DNA, the CDR3 is TGTGCCAGCAGCTTAGACGGACAGCGGTACTTC.

V usage is TRBV7-2 and J usage is TRBJ2-7; D may be TRBD1 (6 bases). CDR3 length: 13 amino acids. Germline CDR1 and CDR2: SGHTA and FQGNSA. Deletions cut 5 bases from V and 4 bases from J, with 12 bases between. The CDR3 protein is CASSPGQRYEQYF. CDR3 bases: TGTGCCAGCAGCCCCGGACAGCGATACGAGCAGTACTTC.

The chain joins TRBV29-1 to TRBJ2-1; TRBD1 matches at 10 bases. Germline assignment: CDR1 SQVTM and CDR2 ANQGSEA. V dropped 3 bases and J dropped 8; count of bases not matched to a gene: 10. This CDR3 has 15 residues. The CDR3 sequence: CSVDLRTGGSDEQFF. The CDR3 nucleotides read TGCAGCGTTGACCTCCGGACAGGGGGATCCGATGAGCAGTTCTTC.

The rearrangement joins TRBV18 to TRBJ2-5, with TRBD2 as a possible D gene (6 bases). With 4 bases removed from V and 2 bases from J, the gap between germline ends came to 14 bases. The length of the CDR3 is 15 residues. Germline V gene lookup returns CDR1 KGHSH and CDR2 LQKENI. Here the CDR3 reads CASSQFSSGQETQYF. As DNA, the CDR3 is TGTGCCAGCTCACAATTTAGTAGCGGTCAAGAGACCCAGTACTTC.

This sequence joins TRBV9 and TRBJ1-2, with D perhaps TRBD1 (5 bases). The CDR3 loop spans 13 amino acids. Per germline, CDR1 SGDLS and CDR2 YYNGEE. Trimming removed 0 bases from V and 4 bases from J, with 7 bases in between. CDR3 residues: CASSVAGGYGYTF. CDR3 in DNA: TGTGCCAGCAGCGTAGCCGGGGGCTATGGCTACACCTTC.

This rearrangement joins TRBV7-9 to TRBJ2-3; a weak D match, TRBD2 (5 bases). Trimming stripped 5 bases from V and 6 bases from J, with 18 bases between. This CDR3 spans 15 amino acids. Germline values: CDR1 SEHNR, CDR2 FQNEAQ (reference sequence). In DNA, the CDR3 is TGTGCCAGCAGCCCCACTAGTTCTCCATCCGATACGCAGTATTTT. Protein sequence: CASSPTSSPSDTQYF.

This chain uses TRBV2 with TRBJ1-1; the D gene is possibly TRBD1 (5 bases). The germline V gene encodes CDR1 SNHLY and CDR2 FYNNEI. This CDR3 has 15 amino acids. The V and J ends lost 8 bases and 0 bases respectively, with 16 bases between them. The CDR3 loop reads CASSGTLGLNTEAFF. CDR3 coding DNA: TGTGCCAGCTCCGGGACGCTTGGACTGAACACTGAAGCTTTCTTT.

The chain has TRBV5-6 and TRBJ1-1, with D tentatively TRBD1 (6 bases). The CDR3 totals 13 residues. Germline CDR1 and CDR2: SGHDT and YYEEEE. V was trimmed by 2 bases and J by 4 bases, leaving 9 bases between them. The CDR3 sequence: CASSLGGGTEAFF. The CDR3 coding sequence is TGTGCCAGCAGCTTAGGGGGGGGCACTGAAGCTTTCTTT.

This clone has more than one count but fewer than ten. This chain joins TRBV29-1 and TRBJ1-5; 10 nucleotides align to TRBD1. The V and J ends lost 4 bases and 4 bases, in that order; junction bases with no gene match: 4. The CDR3 totals 14 residues. Germline CDR1 SQVTM, CDR2 ANQGSEA. The CDR3 sequence is CSVGTGGLNQPQHF. Here the CDR3 DNA reads TGCAGCGTTGGGACAGGGGGGCTAAATCAGCCCCAGCATTTT.

The chain joins TRBV11-2 to TRBJ1-2, with a weak D call TRBD1 (5 bases). CDR1 and CDR2 from the germline V gene are SGHAT and FQNNGV. There are 12 residues in the CDR3. Trimming stripped 5 bases from V and 2 bases from J, with 6 bases between. CDR3 loop: CASSDSNYGYTF. The CDR3 bases are TGTGCCAGCAGCGACAGCAACTATGGCTACACCTTC.

The chain recombines TRBV21-1 with TRBJ2-1; the listed D gene, TRBD1, was not tested against the DNA. TRBV21-1 is deemed a pseudogene. This CDR3 spans 16 amino acids. The CDR3 loop is CASSKVGDRGANEQFF. The CDR3 DNA sequence: TGTGCCAGCAGCAAAGTTGGGGACAGGGGGGCCAATGAGCAGTTCTTC.

The J gene is TRBJ2-3, the V gene TRBV10-3; D may correspond to TRBD1 or TRBD2 (6 bases each). Germline V gene sequence: CDR1 ENHRY, CDR2 SYGVKD. The CDR3 loop spans 15 amino acids. V lost 11 bases to trimming and J lost 0 bases, with 18 bases between them. The CDR3 DNA sequence: TGTGCCTCACAAGGGGGGTCAGTTAGCACAGATACGCAGTATTTT. It encodes CASQGGSVSTDTQYF.

This clone showed up just a few times. The chain links TRBV6-5 to TRBJ2-3; a possible D gene is TRBD1 (6 bases). The germline V gene encodes CDR1 MNHEY and CDR2 SVGAGI. Trimming removed 2 bases from V and 2 bases from J, with 14 bases in between. The CDR3 consists of 16 residues. The DNA of the CDR3 is TGTGCCAGCAGTTACGTCCGGGCAGGGGCCACAGATACGCAGTATTTT. Protein sequence: CASSYVRAGATDTQYF.

The chain recombines TRBV28 with TRBJ1-2; a possible D gene is TRBD1 (6 bases). This CDR3 spans 17 amino acids. CDR1 is MDHEN, CDR2 SYDVKM, per germline. Trimming took 6 bases from V and 4 from J, leaving 24 bases between them. CDR3 sequence reads: CASSLPPYKGGSYGYTF. CDR3 coding DNA: TGTGCCAGCAGCTTGCCCCCCTACAAGGGGGGTTCCTATGGCTACACCTTC.

CDR3 DNA sequence: TGCGCCAGCAGCTGGTCCGGGGCAGGTCCTAATTCACCCCTCCACTTT. Translation: CASSWSGAGPNSPLHF. J is TRBJ1-6 and V is TRBV5-1; maybe TRBD1 (5 bases). There are 16 residues in the CDR3. Trimming took off 3 bases at V and 6 bases at J, with 16 bases between the two ends. CDR1 and CDR2 from the germline V gene are SGHRS and YFSETQ.

This clone appeared once. The CDR3 reads CASSVGQGPSNEKLFF. The CDR3 DNA reads as TGTGCCAGCAGTGTGGGACAGGGGCCATCTAATGAAAAACTGTTTTTT. The gene calls are TRBV2 and TRBJ1-4, with 10 positions matching TRBD1. Germline trimming cut 4 bases from V and 3 bases from J; bases unmatched to any gene: 5. The germline V gene has CDR1 SNHLY and CDR2 FYNNEI. The CDR3 spans 16 residues.

The CDR3 protein is CASSELTSPNEQFF. As DNA, the CDR3 is TGTGCCAGCAGTGAGTTGACTAGCCCCAATGAGCAGTTCTTC. The chain combines TRBV6-1 with TRBJ2-1, with 7 positions matching TRBD2. Germline-derived CDR1 and CDR2 are MNHNS and SASEGT. The CDR3 runs to 14 residues. Losses at the gene ends were 3 bases for V and 6 bases for J; bases not matched to a gene: 5.

The chain combines TRBV6-1 with TRBJ1-1; TRBD1 agrees at 11 bases. Germline V gene lookup returns CDR1 MNHNS and CDR2 SASEGT. Unmatched junction bases numbered 13, after V lost 11 bases and J lost 8 bases. This CDR3 spans 14 amino acids. CDR3 protein: CACQPGQGDQEAFF. In DNA, the CDR3 is TGTGCCTGCCAACCGGGACAGGGGGACCAAGAAGCTTTCTTT.

The chain uses TRBV2 and TRBJ2-7; maybe TRBD2 (5 bases). The CDR3 consists of 14 residues. Deletions cut 1 base from V and 2 bases from J, with 9 bases between. CDR1 is SNHLY and CDR2 is FYNNEI in the germline V gene. CDR3: CASSEGRAAYEQYF. CDR3 coding DNA: TGTGCCAGCAGTGAAGGTCGAGCGGCCTACGAGCAGTACTTC.

The chain links TRBV18 to TRBJ1-6; no firm D call. Trimming took off 2 bases at V and 6 bases at J, with 11 bases between the two ends. The CDR3 runs to 15 residues. Germline assignment: CDR1 KGHSH and CDR2 LQKENI. This chain's CDR3 is CASSPSQFGNSPLHF. In DNA form, the CDR3 reads TGTGCCAGCTCACCATCCCAGTTCGGTAATTCACCCCTCCACTTT.

CDR3 in DNA: TGTGCTAGTGGAGACAGTTATAGCAATCAGCCCCAGCATTTT. Amino acid sequence: CASGDSYSNQPQHF. This chain uses TRBV12-5 with TRBJ1-5; the D gene is possibly TRBD1 (5 bases). The CDR3 is 14 amino acids. Germline assignment: CDR1 LGHNT and CDR2 FRNRAP. Trimming shortened V by 6 bases and J by 0 bases, and 9 bases separated the two germline ends.

This rearrangement joins TRBV7-2 to TRBJ2-6, with a tentative D call TRBD2 (6 bases). Trimming pared 1 base from V and 2 bases from J, leaving 6 bases between. The CDR3 loop spans 15 amino acids. Germline V gives CDR1 SGHTA, CDR2 FQGNSA. The CDR3 region has the DNA TGTGCCAGCAGCTTAGGGGGGGCTGGGGCCAACGTCCTGACTTTC. Translated, it gives CASSLGGAGANVLTF. Full variable domain (rest looked up from reference TRBV7-2 and TRBJ2-6): GAGVSQSPSNKVTEKGKDVELRCDPISGHTALYWYRQSLGQGLEFLIYFQGNSAPDKSGLPSDRFSAERTGGSVSTLTIQRTQQEDSAVYLCASSLGGAGANVLTFGAGSRLTVL.

V is TRBV2 and J is TRBJ2-3; 10 positions agree with TRBD2. V was pared by 4 bases and J by 1 base, with 5 bases of the junction left unmatched. Per germline, CDR1 SNHLY and CDR2 FYNNEI. CDR3 length: 16 amino acids. DNA of the CDR3: TGTGCCAGCAGTGGCTGGACTAGCGGTCGCACAGATACGCAGTATTTT. Amino acids: CASSGWTSGRTDTQYF.

The chain carries TRBV28 and TRBJ2-2; weak D call: TRBD2 (7 bases). Trimming removed 3 bases at V and 4 bases at J, with 15 bases between. The CDR3 totals 16 residues. CDR1 and CDR2 from the germline V gene are MDHEN and SYDVKM. CDR3 region: CASSLDRGAGTGELFF. In DNA form, the CDR3 reads TGTGCCAGCAGTTTGGACCGGGGGGCGGGCACCGGGGAGCTGTTTTTT. Based on the CDR3 plus reference TRBV28 and TRBJ2-2, the full variable domain is DVKVTQSSRYLVKRTGEKVFLECVQDMDHENMFWYRQDPGLGLRLIYFSYDVKMKEKGDIPEGYSVSREKKERFSLILESASTNQTSMYLCASSLDRGAGTGELFFGEGSRLTVL.

This chain connects TRBV9 to TRBJ2-7; the match to TRBD2 covers 8 bases. V lost 0 bases and J lost 4; bases outside the gene matches: 6. CDR3 length: 15 amino acids. Per germline, CDR1 SGDLS and CDR2 YYNGEE. The CDR3 sequence: CASSVAGGPGYEQYF. The CDR3 region has the DNA TGTGCCAGCAGCGTAGCGGGGGGGCCGGGATACGAGCAGTACTTC.

The chain combines TRBV27 with TRBJ2-3; D gene ambiguous. The CDR3 runs to 11 residues. Trimming removed 8 bases from V and 8 bases from J, with 11 bases in between. CDR1 and CDR2 (germline): MNHEY, SMNVEV (reference sequence). The CDR3 loop is CASGSAGTQYF. CDR3 sequence (DNA): TGTGCCAGCGGGTCCGCCGGTACGCAGTATTTT.

The rearrangement uses TRBV7-9 and TRBJ1-6; D uncertain. Trimming stripped 2 bases from V and 7 bases from J, with 12 bases between. CDR3 length: 15 residues. Germline-derived CDR1 and CDR2 are SEHNR and FQNEAQ (reference sequence). CDR3 sequence reads: CASSLNPGDNSPLHF. CDR3 nucleotide sequence: TGTGCCAGCAGCTTAAATCCGGGCGACAATTCACCCCTCCACTTT.